This T cell receptor beta chain came from a study of a mutant IDH1 vaccine in newly diagnosed glioma. Study-wide background: Before enrollment, the patients had been treated with radiotherapy alone, temozolomide alone, or both together. Most of them had received both. Study results and limitations: Pseudoprogression appears to have had no connection to changes in top peripheral T cell clonotypes.

Documented time point: baseline, week 1 (first vaccination visit). As for treatment: pre-vaccination baseline after standard-of-care therapy. Patients carried new grade 3 or 4 IDH1-mutant astrocytomas lacking nuclear ATRX. This clone was counted a single time. Its antigen is as yet unknown. Clones were sequenced by immunoSEQ multiplex PCR, and TCRdb holds only the in-frame ones, with some missing. The sample lists tens of thousands of clones; about four fifths were seen once. The material sequenced was PBMCs, taken from a glioma patient treated with radiotherapy, temozolomide or both. The sequence derives from a woman in her fifties or sixties with glioma.

The CDR3 sequence is CATSRDGGVGKLFF. The CDR3 DNA reads as TGTGCCACCAGCAGAGATGGTGGGGTGGGAAAACTGTTTTTT. This rearrangement joins TRBV15 to TRBJ1-4; D unresolved. Deletions cut 0 bases from V and 10 bases from J, with 12 bases between. This CDR3 has 14 residues. CDR1 is LNHNV, CDR2 YYDKDF, per germline (reference sequence).